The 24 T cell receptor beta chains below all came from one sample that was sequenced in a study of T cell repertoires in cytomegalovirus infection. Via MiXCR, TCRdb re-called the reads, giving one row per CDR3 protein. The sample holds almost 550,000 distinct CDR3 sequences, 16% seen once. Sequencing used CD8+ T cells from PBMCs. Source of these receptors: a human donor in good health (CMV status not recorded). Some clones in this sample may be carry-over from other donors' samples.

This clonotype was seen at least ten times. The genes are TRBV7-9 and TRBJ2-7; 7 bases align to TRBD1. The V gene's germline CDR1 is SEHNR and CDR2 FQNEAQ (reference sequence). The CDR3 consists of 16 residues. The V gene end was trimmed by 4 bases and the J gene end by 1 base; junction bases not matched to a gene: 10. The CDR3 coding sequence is TGTGCCAGCAGCTCCTCAGGGGGACAAGGTTCCTACGAGCAGTACTTC. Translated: CASSSSGGQGSYEQYF.

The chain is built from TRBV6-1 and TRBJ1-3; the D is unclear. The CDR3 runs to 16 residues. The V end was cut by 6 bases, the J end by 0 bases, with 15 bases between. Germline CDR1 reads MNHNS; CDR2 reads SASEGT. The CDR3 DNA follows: TGTGCCAGCAGAGAGGATCCGGGAAACTCTGGAAACACCATATATTTT. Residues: CASREDPGNSGNTIYF.

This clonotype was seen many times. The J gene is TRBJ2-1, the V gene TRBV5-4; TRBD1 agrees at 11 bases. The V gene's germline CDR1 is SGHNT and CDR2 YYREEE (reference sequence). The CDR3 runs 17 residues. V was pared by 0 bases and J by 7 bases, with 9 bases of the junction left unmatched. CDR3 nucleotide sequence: TGTGCCAGCAGCTTGGCCGGACAGGGGGCGAGGGGTAATGAGCAGTTCTTC. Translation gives CASSLAGQGARGNEQFF.

The CDR3 DNA reads as TGTGCCAGCAGCGTAGAAGTCAGTAGCGGTCACACAGATACGCAGTATTTT. This sequence encodes CASSVEVSSGHTDTQYF. The J gene is TRBJ2-3, the V gene TRBV9, with D possibly being TRBD2 (6 bases). CDR1 is SGDLS, CDR2 YYNGEE, per germline. This CDR3 has 17 residues. Trimming shortened V by 0 bases and J by 2 bases, and 16 bases separated the two germline ends.

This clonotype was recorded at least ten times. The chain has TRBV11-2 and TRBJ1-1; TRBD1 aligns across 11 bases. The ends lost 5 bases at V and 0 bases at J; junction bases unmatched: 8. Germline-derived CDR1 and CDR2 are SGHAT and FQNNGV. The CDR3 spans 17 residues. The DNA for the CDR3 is TGTGCCAGCAGCAGGACAGGGGGCAACGAAGTGAACACTGAAGCTTTCTTT. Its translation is CASSRTGGNEVNTEAFF.

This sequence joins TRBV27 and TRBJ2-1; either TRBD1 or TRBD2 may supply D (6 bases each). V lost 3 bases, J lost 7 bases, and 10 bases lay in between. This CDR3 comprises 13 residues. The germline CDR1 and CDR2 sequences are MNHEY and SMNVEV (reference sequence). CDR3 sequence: CASSFRGQNEQFF. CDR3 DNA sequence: TGTGCCAGCAGTTTTCGGGGGCAAAATGAGCAGTTCTTC.

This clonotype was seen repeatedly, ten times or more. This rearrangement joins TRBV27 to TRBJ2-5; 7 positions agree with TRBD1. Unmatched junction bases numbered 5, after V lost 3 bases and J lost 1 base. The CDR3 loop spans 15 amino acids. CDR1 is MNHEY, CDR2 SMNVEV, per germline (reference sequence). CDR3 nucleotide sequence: TGTGCCAGCAGTTTCAGCCGACAGGGCCAAGAGACCCAGTACTTC. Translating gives CASSFSRQGQETQYF.

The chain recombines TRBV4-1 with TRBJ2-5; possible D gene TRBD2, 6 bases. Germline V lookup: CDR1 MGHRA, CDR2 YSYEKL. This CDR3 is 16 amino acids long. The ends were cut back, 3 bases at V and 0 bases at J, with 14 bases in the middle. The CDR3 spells CASSQARGVYQETQYF. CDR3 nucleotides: TGCGCCAGCAGCCAGGCCCGCGGGGTTTACCAAGAGACCCAGTACTTC.

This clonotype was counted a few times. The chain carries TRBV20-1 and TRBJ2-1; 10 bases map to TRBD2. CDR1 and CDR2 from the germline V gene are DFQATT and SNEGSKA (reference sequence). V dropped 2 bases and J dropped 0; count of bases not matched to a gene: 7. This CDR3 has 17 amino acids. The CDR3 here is CSARTGLADSSYNEQFF. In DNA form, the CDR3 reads TGCAGTGCTAGAACTGGACTAGCGGATAGCTCCTACAATGAGCAGTTCTTC.

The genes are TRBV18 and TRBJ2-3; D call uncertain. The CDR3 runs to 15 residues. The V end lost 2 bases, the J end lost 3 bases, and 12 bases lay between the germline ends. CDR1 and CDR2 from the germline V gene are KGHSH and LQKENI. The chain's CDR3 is CASSPGDRRTDTQYF. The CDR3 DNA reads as TGTGCCAGCTCACCAGGAGACCGACGGACAGATACGCAGTATTTT.

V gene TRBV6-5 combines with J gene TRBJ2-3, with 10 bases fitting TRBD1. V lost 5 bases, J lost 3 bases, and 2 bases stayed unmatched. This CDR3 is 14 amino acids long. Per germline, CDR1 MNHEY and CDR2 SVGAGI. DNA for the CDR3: TGTGCCAGCAGTGAGGACAGGGGGACAGATACGCAGTATTTT. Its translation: CASSEDRGTDTQYF.

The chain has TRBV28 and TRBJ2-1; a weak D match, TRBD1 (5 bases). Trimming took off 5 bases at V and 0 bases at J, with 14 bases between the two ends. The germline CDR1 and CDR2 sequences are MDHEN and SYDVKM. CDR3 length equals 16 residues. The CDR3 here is CASSPPDSTSYNEQFF. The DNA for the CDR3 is TGTGCCAGCAGTCCCCCAGACAGTACCTCCTACAATGAGCAGTTCTTC. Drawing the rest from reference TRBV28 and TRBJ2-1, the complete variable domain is DVKVTQSSRYLVKRTGEKVFLECVQDMDHENMFWYRQDPGLGLRLIYFSYDVKMKEKGDIPEGYSVSREKKERFSLILESASTNQTSMYLCASSPPDSTSYNEQFFGPGTRLTVL.

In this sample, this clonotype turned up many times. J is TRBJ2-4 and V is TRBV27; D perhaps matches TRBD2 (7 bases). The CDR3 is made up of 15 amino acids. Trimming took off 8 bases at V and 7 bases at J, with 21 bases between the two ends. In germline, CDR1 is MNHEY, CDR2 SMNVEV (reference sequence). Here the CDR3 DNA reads TGTGCCAGCGTAGGGGGAGGGGGGGCTGGGAACATTCAGTACTTC. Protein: CASVGGGGAGNIQYF.

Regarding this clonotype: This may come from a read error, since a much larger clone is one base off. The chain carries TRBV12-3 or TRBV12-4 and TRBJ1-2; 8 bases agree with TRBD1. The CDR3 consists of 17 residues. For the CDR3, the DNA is TGTGCCAGCAGGTTCGGACAGGGCCGCGGAGTCGACTATGGCTACGCCTTC. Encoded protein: CASRFGQGRGVDYGYAF.

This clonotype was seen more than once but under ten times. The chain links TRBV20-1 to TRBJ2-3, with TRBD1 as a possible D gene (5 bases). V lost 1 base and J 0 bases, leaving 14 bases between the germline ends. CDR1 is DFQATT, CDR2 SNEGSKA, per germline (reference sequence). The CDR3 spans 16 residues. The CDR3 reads CSARGMTSGSTDTQYF. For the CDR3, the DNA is TGCAGTGCTAGAGGAATGACGTCAGGGAGCACAGATACGCAGTATTTT.

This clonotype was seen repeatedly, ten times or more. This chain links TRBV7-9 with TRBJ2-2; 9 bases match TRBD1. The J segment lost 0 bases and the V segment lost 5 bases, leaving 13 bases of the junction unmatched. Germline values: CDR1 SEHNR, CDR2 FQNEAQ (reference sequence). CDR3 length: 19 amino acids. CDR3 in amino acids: CASSRRGQGTFANTGELFF. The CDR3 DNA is TGTGCCAGCAGCCGACGTGGACAGGGGACCTTCGCGAACACCGGGGAGCTGTTTTTT.

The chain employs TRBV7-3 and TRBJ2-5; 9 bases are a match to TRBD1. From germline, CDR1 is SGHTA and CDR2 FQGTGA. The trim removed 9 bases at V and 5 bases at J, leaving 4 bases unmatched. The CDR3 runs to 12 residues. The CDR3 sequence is CARGQGGETQYF. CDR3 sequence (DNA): TGTGCCAGGGGACAGGGTGGGGAGACCCAGTACTTC. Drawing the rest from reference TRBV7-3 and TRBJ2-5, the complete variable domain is GAGVSQTPSNKVTEKGKYVELRCDPISGHTALYWYRQSLGQGPEFLIYFQGTGAADDSGLPNDRFFAVRPEGSVSTLKIQRTERGDSAVYLCARGQGGETQYFGPGTRLLVL.

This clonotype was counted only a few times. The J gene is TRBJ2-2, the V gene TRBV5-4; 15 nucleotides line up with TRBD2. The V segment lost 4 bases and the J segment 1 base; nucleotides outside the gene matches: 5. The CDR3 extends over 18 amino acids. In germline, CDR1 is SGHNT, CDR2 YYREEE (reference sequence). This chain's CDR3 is CASSRGLAGGGNTGELFF. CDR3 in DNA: TGTGCCAGCAGCCGAGGACTAGCGGGAGGGGGGAACACCGGGGAGCTGTTTTTT.

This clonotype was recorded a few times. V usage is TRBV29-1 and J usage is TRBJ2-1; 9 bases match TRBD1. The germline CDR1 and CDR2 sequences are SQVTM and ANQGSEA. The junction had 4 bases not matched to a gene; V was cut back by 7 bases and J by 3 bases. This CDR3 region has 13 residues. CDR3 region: CSGGQGRYNEQFF. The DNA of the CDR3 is TGCAGCGGCGGACAGGGGCGCTACAATGAGCAGTTCTTC.

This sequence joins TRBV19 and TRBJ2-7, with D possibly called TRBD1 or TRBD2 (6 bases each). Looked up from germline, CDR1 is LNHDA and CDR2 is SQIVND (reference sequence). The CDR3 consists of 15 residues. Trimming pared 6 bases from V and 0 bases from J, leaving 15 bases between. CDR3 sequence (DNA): TGTGCCAGTAGCCCCTTTGGAGGGGGCTCCTACGAGCAGTACTTC. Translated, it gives CASSPFGGGSYEQYF.

CDR3 sequence (DNA): TGCAGTGCTCTTCCCGATCGTGGTAGCTCCTACAATGAGCAGTTCTTC. It codes for CSALPDRGSSYNEQFF. The rearrangement links TRBV20-1 to TRBJ2-1; D unclear. The CDR3 is 16 residues long. Germline V CDR1 and CDR2: DFQATT, SNEGSKA (reference sequence). The ends were cut back, 5 bases at V and 0 bases at J, with 17 bases in the middle.

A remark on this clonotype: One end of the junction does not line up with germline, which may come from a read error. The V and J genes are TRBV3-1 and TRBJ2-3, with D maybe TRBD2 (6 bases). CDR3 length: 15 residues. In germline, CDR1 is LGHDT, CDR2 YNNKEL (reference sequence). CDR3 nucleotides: TGTGCCAGCAGCCAAGAGGTGGGAGGCACAGATACGCAGTGTTTT. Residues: CASSQEVGGTDTQCF.

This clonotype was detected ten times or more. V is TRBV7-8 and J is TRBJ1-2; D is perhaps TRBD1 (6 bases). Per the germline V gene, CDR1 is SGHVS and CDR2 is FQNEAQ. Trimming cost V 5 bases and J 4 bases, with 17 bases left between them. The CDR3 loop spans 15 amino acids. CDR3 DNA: TGTGCCAGCAGCAATTCCACAGGGCCATTCTATGGCTACACCTTC. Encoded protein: CASSNSTGPFYGYTF. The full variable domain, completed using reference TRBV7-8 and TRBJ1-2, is GAGVSQSPRYKVAKRGQDVALRCDPISGHVSLFWYQQALGQGPEFLTYFQNEAQLDKSGLPSDRFFAERPEGSVSTLKIQRTQQEDSAVYLCASSNSTGPFYGYTFGSGTRLTVV.

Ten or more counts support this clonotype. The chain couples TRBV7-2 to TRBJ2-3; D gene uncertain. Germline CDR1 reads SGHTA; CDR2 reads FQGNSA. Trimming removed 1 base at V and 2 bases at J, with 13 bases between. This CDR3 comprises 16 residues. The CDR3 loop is CASSLGSAGSTDTQYF. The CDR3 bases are TGTGCCAGCAGCTTAGGGTCTGCAGGATCCACAGATACGCAGTATTTT. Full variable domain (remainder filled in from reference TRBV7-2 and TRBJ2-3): GAGVSQSPSNKVTEKGKDVELRCDPISGHTALYWYRQSLGQGLEFLIYFQGNSAPDKSGLPSDRFSAERTGGSVSTLTIQRTQQEDSAVYLCASSLGSAGSTDTQYFGPGTRLTVL.